A single sample is the source of the 18 T cell receptor beta chains below, sequenced in a study of persistence of HIV-infected CD4 T cells. Overlapping HIV-1 Gag 15-mer peptides at roughly 1 ug per peptide per mL were used. CD40L-negative CD69-negative CD45RO-high memory CD4+ T cells were sorted as populations depleted of antigen-responding cells. The antigens for these receptors are not known. The libraries were made with immunoSEQ version 4 in survey mode. The table came from immunoSEQ multiplex PCR; TCRdb's copy has only in-frame clones and leaves some out. The data contain roughly 64,000 clones, about 77% of them singletons. The material sequenced was CD4+ T cells sorted from PBMCs after roughly 18-hour stimulation, taken from a patient who received antiretroviral therapy. The receptor set was obtained from an adult man with HIV who was CMV-seropositive.

The chain uses TRBV11-2 and TRBJ2-7; the match to TRBD1 covers 9 bases. V was clipped by 1 base and J by 7 bases; unmatched bases: 5. CDR3 length equals 14 residues. CDR1 and CDR2 from the germline V gene are SGHAT and FQNNGV. The CDR3 here is CASSLVVTGGEQYF. CDR3 bases: TGTGCCAGCAGCTTAGTAGTGACAGGGGGAGAGCAGTACTTC. Complete variable domain (other parts from reference TRBV11-2 and TRBJ2-7): EAGVAQSPRYKIIEKRQSVAFWCNPISGHATLYWYQQILGQGPKLLIQFQNNGVVDDSQLPKDRFSAERLKGVDSTLKIQPAKLEDSAVYLCASSLVVTGGEQYFGPGTRLTVT.

V is TRBV24-1 and J is TRBJ2-7; 10 positions agree with TRBD1. The V segment lost 4 bases and the J segment 6 bases; nucleotides outside the gene matches: 11. The CDR3 runs 16 residues. CDR1 KGHDR and CDR2 SFDVKD come from the germline V gene. In nucleotides, the CDR3 is TGTGCCACCAGTGAAGCCCCCGGGACAGGGGTCTCCGAGCAGTACTTC. Protein: CATSEAPGTGVSEQYF.

This clone occurred a few times. The chain couples TRBV12-3 or TRBV12-4 to TRBJ2-1, with D tentatively TRBD1 (5 bases). CDR3 length: 12 amino acids. Trimming removed 5 bases at V and 7 bases at J, with 9 bases between. CDR3 loop: CASSIRQNEQFF. The CDR3 coding sequence is TGTGCCAGCAGTATTAGACAGAATGAGCAGTTCTTC.

The rearrangement joins TRBV28 to TRBJ2-1; 10 positions agree with TRBD1. Looked up from germline, CDR1 is MDHEN and CDR2 is SYDVKM. V was clipped by 5 bases and J by 1 base; unmatched bases: 8. The CDR3 is 17 residues long. The CDR3 bases are TGTGCCAGCAGTCCATGGGGACAGGGGAAGTCCTACAATGAGCAGTTCTTC. Residues: CASSPWGQGKSYNEQFF.

The CDR3 region has the DNA TGCGCCAGCAGTTCTAACACGGATCCCTATGGCTACACCTTC. Translated, it gives CASSSNTDPYGYTF. The gene calls are TRBV4-1 and TRBJ1-2, with no clear D. V was cut by 6 bases and J by 4 bases, with 15 bases left in between. The CDR3 is 14 amino acids. The germline gives CDR1 MGHRA, CDR2 YSYEKL.

This chain links TRBV27 with TRBJ1-6; D is undetermined. CDR1 is MNHEY, CDR2 SMNVEV, per germline (reference sequence). The CDR3 covers 13 residues. V was clipped by 8 bases and J by 10 bases, with 15 bases between them. CDR3 in DNA: TGTGCCAGCCAGGAATACGAAAGCTCACCCCTCCACTTT. Translating it yields CASQEYESSPLHF.

This chain connects TRBV27 to TRBJ1-2, with D hard to call. Per the germline V gene, CDR1 is MNHEY and CDR2 is SMNVEV (reference sequence). The germline V and J ends were trimmed by 0 bases and 7 bases, with 15 bases remaining between them. The CDR3 sequence is 15 residues long. CDR3 DNA sequence: TGTGCCAGCAGTTTATCGAAGGGAGGGTATGGTGGCTACACCTTC. Protein sequence: CASSLSKGGYGGYTF.

This chain joins TRBV25-1 and TRBJ2-5; possible D gene TRBD1, 5 bases. Trimming left V 2 bases short and J 2 bases short, with 12 bases between. The CDR3 extends over 15 amino acids. The germline CDR1 and CDR2 sequences are MGHDK and SYGVNS. CDR3 nucleotides: TGTGCCAGCAGTGAAGCCGCGGCAGGGCAAGAGACCCAGTACTTC. Its translation is CASSEAAAGQETQYF.

The chain is built from TRBV7-2 and TRBJ2-7; perhaps TRBD2 as D (5 bases). Trimming removed 3 bases at V and 3 bases at J, with 9 bases between. The CDR3 length is 13 residues. Germline V lookup: CDR1 SGHTA, CDR2 FQGNSA. The CDR3 spells CASSLAGGYEQYF. CDR3 coding DNA: TGTGCCAGCAGCTTGGCGGGCGGCTACGAGCAGTACTTC.

CDR3 sequence reads: CASSRGTGGYNEQFF. The CDR3 DNA sequence: TGTGCCAGCAGCCGAGGTACGGGGGGATACAATGAGCAGTTCTTC. The gene calls are TRBV7-6 and TRBJ2-1; 7 bases map to TRBD2. The CDR3 loop spans 15 amino acids. V lost 5 bases to trimming and J lost 4 bases; unmatched junction nucleotides: 8. Germline V gene lookup returns CDR1 SGHVS and CDR2 FNYEAQ.

The chain couples TRBV6-6 to TRBJ1-5; D gene ambiguous. This CDR3 spans 12 amino acids. The germline CDR1 and CDR2 sequences are MNHNY and SVGAGI (reference sequence). The V and J ends lost 4 bases and 3 bases respectively, with 4 bases between them. CDR3: CASSSNNQPQHF. The CDR3 nucleotides read TGTGCCAGCAGTTCCAACAATCAGCCCCAGCATTTT.

The chain carries TRBV3-1 (or the pseudogene TRBV3-2) and TRBJ1-4; no clear D. The CDR3 sequence is 13 residues long. V lost 2 bases and J lost 5, with 6 bases in between. Germline V CDR1 and CDR2: LGHDT, YNNKEL (reference sequence). As DNA, the CDR3 is TGTGCCAGCAGCCAAAACCAAAATGAAAAACTGTTTTTT. This gives the protein CASSQNQNEKLFF.

The J gene is TRBJ1-5, the V gene TRBV19, with TRBD1 as a possible D gene (5 bases). The CDR3 consists of 15 residues. The V end lost 5 bases, the J end lost 7 bases, and 18 bases lay between the germline ends. The germline gives CDR1 LNHDA, CDR2 SQIVND (reference sequence). CDR3 in amino acids: CASSGGSGVGQPQHF. Here the CDR3 DNA reads TGTGCCAGTAGTGGGGGGAGTGGAGTCGGGCAGCCCCAGCATTTT.

The chain combines TRBV27 with TRBJ1-4; no clear D. The CDR3 is 15 residues long. V was trimmed by 5 bases and J by 4 bases, leaving 14 bases between them. CDR1 is MNHEY and CDR2 is SMNVEV in the germline V gene (reference sequence). CDR3 DNA: TGTGCCAGCAGTACCCGAGGTCGGATTAATGAAAAACTGTTTTTT. Translation: CASSTRGRINEKLFF. The complete variable domain, with remaining parts taken from reference TRBV27 and TRBJ1-4, reads EAQVTQNPRYLITVTGKKLTVTCSQNMNHEYMSWYRQDPGLGLRQIYYSMNVEVTDKGDVPEGYKVSRKEKRNFPLILESPSPNQTSLYFCASSTRGRINEKLFFGSGTQLSVL.

The table lists this clone with a few counts. The chain is built from TRBV5-1 and TRBJ1-2; a weak D match, TRBD1 (5 bases). In germline, CDR1 is SGHRS, CDR2 YFSETQ. The V end lost 5 bases, the J end lost 4 bases, and 12 bases lay between the germline ends. This CDR3 has 13 amino acids. CDR3 protein: CASSPQERYGYTF. The CDR3 region has the DNA TGCGCCAGCAGTCCACAGGAGCGCTATGGCTACACCTTC.

V gene TRBV6-5 combines with J gene TRBJ1-5; 9 bases are shared with TRBD1. CDR1 MNHEY and CDR2 SVGAGI come from the germline V gene. Losses at the gene ends were 5 bases for V and 7 bases for J; bases not matched to a gene: 6. The CDR3 contains 14 residues. CDR3 sequence (DNA): TGTGCCAGCAGTACAAGGACAGGGGAACAGCCCCAGCATTTT. Its translation is CASSTRTGEQPQHF.

The chain links TRBV5-4 to TRBJ2-3; D unresolved. The V gene lost 0 bases and the J gene lost 2 bases, with 4 bases spanning the gap. The CDR3 extends over 13 amino acids. From germline, CDR1 is SGHNT and CDR2 YYREEE (reference sequence). CDR3 sequence reads: CASSLGATDTQYF. In DNA, the CDR3 is TGTGCCAGCAGCTTGGGGGCCACAGATACGCAGTATTTT.

The chain is built from TRBV5-5 and TRBJ2-1; D not certain. This CDR3 has 15 amino acids. Germline values: CDR1 SGHKS, CDR2 YYEKEE (reference sequence). Trimming took off 5 bases at V and 0 bases at J, with 12 bases between the two ends. The CDR3 is CASSARDSSYNEQFF. The CDR3 DNA reads as TGTGCCAGCAGTGCGCGCGATAGCTCCTACAATGAGCAGTTCTTC. Variable domain in full (rest from reference TRBV5-5 and TRBJ2-1): DAGVTQSPTHLIKTRGQQVTLRCSPISGHKSVSWYQQVLGQGPQFIFQYYEKEERGRGNFPDRFSARQFPNYSSELNVNALLLGDSALYLCASSARDSSYNEQFFGPGTRLTVL.